The source of this T cell receptor (beta chain) is a study of blood T cell repertoires in COVID-19 (dated by TCRdb to about 2020). Turning to the overall study: Samples from collaborators originated in the United States, Italy and Spain and spanned both the acute and convalescent phases of COVID-19. A de-identified subject ID, COVID-19 status, age in years and sex were almost always included in the sample metadata. Where available, HLA class I and class II types were obtained from metadata supplied by the sample provider rather than from assay-based typing. Samples came from the ongoing ImmuneRACE study (first 160 participants) plus 1,254 subjects from 6 global collaborators. The repertoires were made available in a free public database intended to serve as a resource for research on the immune response to SARS-CoV-2. The dataset comprised deeply sampled blood TCRbeta repertoires from subjects exposed to, actively infected with, or recovered from COVID-19. The material from the prospective study consisted of cDNA or gDNA derived from T cells, B-cell-depleted T cells, or PBMCs. The investigation overall reported the following: The quantity of clinical and demographic metadata differed by source and by participant and was supplied without curation.

The collaborating institutions used their own protocols to collect whole blood in K2EDTA tubes. Collaborator samples were shipped for TCRbeta analysis as frozen whole blood, isolated PBMCs, or DNA extracted from either sample type. TCRbeta CDR3 regions were amplified from genomic DNA by means of the immunoSEQ Assay, a bias-controlled multiplex PCR. Processing in the source paper ran as follows. The number of nucleated cells in each sample was estimated from the amplification of reference gene primers within the assay. Sequence reads were collapsed and filtered to measure the absolute abundance of every unique TCRbeta CDR3 rearrangement. Productive Simpson clonality was computed per sample as the square root of Simpson's diversity index over productive rearrangements. TCRdb re-hosts the immuneACCESS table, in-frame sequences only. Its copies lack some clones; in the studies checked, an unresolved V gene accounts for under half of them, and the cause for the rest is not known. V and J calls plus clone size are reproduced from that table; the DNA served to infer D and trimming. For this sample the table gives about 60,000 clones, of which about 83% were detected only once. The ten biggest clones cover 6% to 6.5% of the sample.

With regard to this clone: Its binding antigen is unknown. No much larger clone is present one base from it, and per-base qualities are unavailable.

The germline V gene sets CDR1 to MNHEY and CDR2 to SVGEGT. V is reduced by 6 bases and J by 0 bases, leaving a spacing of 12 bases between them. The CDR3, from cysteine to phenylalanine, totals 15 residues. The entry retains the CDR3 DNA only, 45 bases that are in frame from base 1. This sequence uses TRBV6-2 or TRBV6-3 and TRBJ2-4, with TRBD1 perhaps the D gene, on 6 matching bases. Sequencing was done on a sample of peripheral blood. The TCR originated in a human donor in a cohort sampled during active COVID-19. The CDR3 sequence is CASSRQEIAKNIQYF. The DNA sequence follows: TGTGCCAGCAGCCGACAGGAAATAGCCAAAAACATTCAGTACTTC.